This T cell receptor beta chain was sequenced in a study of shared clonotypes between healthy human individuals. On the study more broadly: Three plates were used per donor for CD4 naive, three for CD4 memory, two for CD8 naive and one for CD8 memory.

Clones were sequenced by immunoSEQ multiplex PCR, and TCRdb holds only the in-frame ones, with some missing. The sample carries roughly 2,300,000 clones, around 93% recorded once. Study observations and caveats: Relative to memory subsets, naive subsets generally showed larger estimated richness. Clonotypes which were not shared had lower generation probabilities than clonotypes that all four donors shared.

Points on this clone: Its target is unknown.

V gave up 8 bases and J gave up 0 bases, with 10 bases separating them. CDR3 length: 14 amino acids. Germline V gene data show CDR1 as MNHNS and CDR2 as SASEGT. The TCR comes from a man aged 18 to 30 in good health. Some clones in this sample may be carry-over from other donors' samples. Sequenced sample: naive CD4+ T cells from PBMCs. The subset denotes: CD45RA+ positively selected. The chain has TRBV6-1 and TRBJ1-4, with D maybe TRBD1 (6 bases). This CDR3 is CASGRGSTNEKLFF. The CDR3 DNA follows: TGTGCCAGCGGCAGGGGTTCAACTAATGAAAAACTGTTTTTT.